This TCR beta chain came from a study of T-cell memory formation after mild COVID-19. Overall study: Clusters were largely donor specific. Study-wide results and limits: Memory cells collected pre-infection included some clones that later responded, suggesting cross-reactive memory joined. Contracting CD4+ clones lay largely in CM and EM, with CD8+ ones residing in EMRA.

About this clonotype: The target antigen is unknown.

Between the trimmed V and J ends, which lost 5 bases and 3 bases, there was a span of 19 bases. Germline V CDR1 and CDR2: MNHEY, SMNVEV (reference sequence). CDR3 length equals 17 residues. Researchers used 5'RACE with constant-segment primers to make TCR alpha and TCR beta cDNA libraries that carry sample barcodes and UMIs. TCRdb recomputed calls from the 5' RACE reads with MiXCR, one row per CDR3 protein. The data show fewer than 650,000 distinct CDR3 sequences, about a fifth seen once. This chain connects TRBV27 to TRBJ1-4; perhaps TRBD1 as D (5 bases). The origin of this receptor is an adult woman who had mild COVID-19 (a few samples of this study predate the infection). Cell type and time point are not known. Sequenced material: PBMCs or a T cell subset sorted from them (not recorded which). The CDR3 bases are TGTGCCAGCAGTCCTATAGGGGTGGACGGCTCTAATGAAAAACTGTTTTTT. It specifies CASSPIGVDGSNEKLFF.